A single sample is the source of the 21 T cell receptor beta chains below, sequenced in a study of blood T cell repertoires in COVID-19. Profiled with immunoSEQ multiplex PCR; TCRdb holds only in-frame clones, not every one. The sample shows about 190,000 clones, more than 85% of them seen only once. Sequenced input: peripheral blood. These TCRs come from a man aged 30-40 years with acute or convalescent COVID-19.

The V and J genes are TRBV19 and TRBJ1-1; 10 nucleotides match TRBD1. The CDR3 length is 16 residues. Germline CDR1 reads LNHDA; CDR2 reads SQIVND (reference sequence). The V segment lost 5 bases and the J segment 1 base; nucleotides outside the gene matches: 7. CDR3 residues: CASSFGTGAKNTEAFF. CDR3 DNA sequence: TGTGCCAGTAGTTTTGGGACAGGGGCAAAGAACACTGAAGCTTTCTTT.

V and J are TRBV29-1 and TRBJ2-7; maybe TRBD2 (5 bases). Germline V gene data show CDR1 as SQVTM and CDR2 as ANQGSEA. CDR3 length: 13 residues. The V end was cut by 4 bases, the J end by 3 bases, with 13 bases between. CDR3: CSVGAGTSYEQYF. Here the CDR3 DNA reads TGCAGCGTTGGAGCAGGAACTAGCTACGAGCAGTACTTC.

About this clone: Different DNA sequences within this sample yield the same CDR3. V is TRBV28 and J is TRBJ1-2; D gene unclear. The germline V gene encodes CDR1 MDHEN and CDR2 SYDVKM. The CDR3 has 12 amino acids. V was pared by 3 bases and J by 1 base, with 3 bases between. The CDR3 region has the DNA TGTGCCAGCAGTTTGAGTAACTATGGCTACACCTTC. This translates into CASSLSNYGYTF.

This clone was found once. The chain's CDR3 is CATSDARQNTGELFF. The CDR3 coding sequence is TGTGCCACCAGTGACGCGCGCCAGAACACCGGGGAGCTGTTTTTT. The V gene is TRBV24-1, the J gene TRBJ2-2; D remains unclear. The CDR3 is 15 amino acids. V was trimmed by 4 bases and J by 1 base, leaving 9 bases between them. Germline CDR1 and CDR2: KGHDR and SFDVKD.

The V call is TRBV6-6, the J call TRBJ1-2; D might be TRBD1 (5 bases). In germline, CDR1 is MNHNY, CDR2 SVGAGI (reference sequence). The CDR3 is 14 amino acids. Trimming pared 5 bases from V and 0 bases from J, leaving 10 bases between. The CDR3: CASSPTGANYGYTF. Written as DNA, the CDR3 is TGTGCCAGCAGTCCTACAGGAGCTAACTATGGCTACACCTTC.

The CDR3 nucleotides read TGTGCCTACTGGGGCTCTCGGGAGCAGTACTTC. Its protein is CAYWGSREQYF. The V call is TRBV30, the J call TRBJ2-7; possibly TRBD1 for D (5 bases). The V gene's germline CDR1 is GTSNPN and CDR2 SVGIG (reference sequence). The V end lost 7 bases, the J end lost 7 bases, and 14 bases lay between the germline ends. The CDR3 runs 11 residues. The complete variable domain, with remaining parts taken from reference TRBV30 and TRBJ2-7, reads SQTIHQWPATLVQPVGSPLSLECTVEGTSNPNLYWYRQAAGRGLQLLFYSVGIGQISSEVPQNLSASRPQDRQFILSSKKLLLSDSGFYLCAYWGSREQYFGPGTRLTVT.

This chain uses TRBV5-1 with TRBJ2-7; 11 bases are a match to TRBD2. CDR1 is SGHRS and CDR2 is YFSETQ in the germline V gene. The CDR3 length is 14 residues. The J segment lost 1 base and the V segment lost 6 bases, leaving 3 bases of the junction unmatched. CDR3 sequence reads: CASTRTSGSYEQYF. Here the CDR3 DNA reads TGCGCCAGCACCCGGACTAGCGGGTCCTACGAGCAGTACTTC.

The V gene is TRBV7-3, the J gene TRBJ1-2, with 11 bases lining up with TRBD1. The CDR3 is 14 residues long. Germline V gene sequence: CDR1 SGHTA, CDR2 FQGTGA. V dropped 5 bases and J dropped 8; count of bases not matched to a gene: 7. CDR3 region: CASSPGQGGRGYTF. CDR3 DNA: TGTGCCAGCAGCCCGGGACAGGGGGGACGCGGCTACACCTTC. The full variable domain, in which reference TRBV7-3 and TRBJ1-2 provide the parts outside the CDR3, is GAGVSQTPSNKVTEKGKYVELRCDPISGHTALYWYRQSLGQGPEFLIYFQGTGAADDSGLPNDRFFAVRPEGSVSTLKIQRTERGDSAVYLCASSPGQGGRGYTFGSGTRLTVV.

The rearrangement uses TRBV9 and TRBJ1-5; possible D gene TRBD1, 6 bases. Trimming shortened V by 7 bases and J by 4 bases, and 12 bases separated the two germline ends. The CDR3 runs to 13 residues. The germline V gene encodes CDR1 SGDLS and CDR2 YYNGEE. CDR3 nucleotides: TGTGCCAGCTCACAGGGCCGAAATCAGCCCCAGCATTTT. It is translated as CASSQGRNQPQHF.

V and J are TRBV18 and TRBJ1-2; TRBD1 is a possible D gene (6 bases). V gave up 2 bases and J gave up 6 bases, with 10 bases separating them. CDR3 size: 13 residues. Germline V lookup: CDR1 KGHSH, CDR2 LQKENI. CDR3: CASSPGGGDGYTF. The CDR3 DNA follows: TGTGCCAGCTCACCAGGGGGCGGTGATGGCTACACCTTC.

The chain uses TRBV6-5 and TRBJ2-2, with 9 bases fitting TRBD1. This CDR3 contains 14 residues. Germline V lookup: CDR1 MNHEY, CDR2 SVGAGI. In DNA form, the CDR3 reads TGTGCATCCCCCAAACAGGGGGCCACCGGGGAGCTGTTTTTT. Protein: CASPKQGATGELFF.

V is TRBV18 and J is TRBJ1-1; TRBD1 agrees at 7 bases. This CDR3 has 12 amino acids. Germline CDR1 is KGHSH and CDR2 is LQKENI. Trimming removed 4 bases from V and 8 bases from J; junction bases left unmatched: 4. This chain's CDR3 is CASSRQDREAFF. The CDR3 DNA follows: TGTGCCAGCTCACGCCAGGACAGGGAAGCTTTCTTT.

The chain carries TRBV5-5 and TRBJ1-2; no reliable D call. The CDR3 loop spans 13 amino acids. Germline loops: CDR1 SGHKS, CDR2 YYEKEE (reference sequence). Trimming cost V 1 base and J 7 bases, with 11 bases left between them. The CDR3 bases are TGTGCCAGCAGCTTGCCGGGGAGGAGTGGCTACACCTTC. Its protein is CASSLPGRSGYTF.

This clone came up once. The chain joins TRBV5-8 to TRBJ2-3, with 15 bases matching TRBD2. After removal of 0 bases from V and 3 bases from J, the junction contained 5 bases not matched to a gene. This CDR3 has 18 residues. Germline CDR1 SGHTS, CDR2 YDEGEE. Here the CDR3 reads CASSLGTSGGARTDTQYF. CDR3 in DNA: TGTGCCAGCAGCTTGGGGACTAGCGGGGGGGCCAGGACAGATACGCAGTATTTT.

The chain employs TRBV27 and TRBJ1-6; D gene uncertain. The length of the CDR3 is 13 residues. Trimming shortened V by 3 bases and J by 7 bases, and 7 bases separated the two germline ends. CDR1 MNHEY and CDR2 SMNVEV come from the germline V gene (reference sequence). CDR3 in amino acids: CASSFNRNSPLHF. DNA for the CDR3: TGTGCCAGCAGTTTTAACCGGAATTCACCCCTCCACTTT.

The chain uses TRBV2 and TRBJ2-7, with 8 bases identical to TRBD1. CDR1 is SNHLY, CDR2 FYNNEI, per germline. V trimming: 6 bases; J trimming: 5 bases; junction bases outside the gene matches: 9. There are 14 residues in the CDR3. CDR3 nucleotide sequence: TGTGCCAGCAGCCGGACAGGGAAACGCGACGAGCAGTACTTC. Its protein product is CASSRTGKRDEQYF.

The sample holds a few counts of this clone. The V call is TRBV18, the J call TRBJ2-7; 7 bases map to TRBD2. Germline-derived CDR1 and CDR2 are KGHSH and LQKENI. The junction had 8 bases not matched to a gene; V was cut back by 1 base and J by 5 bases. CDR3 size: 15 residues. DNA of the CDR3: TGTGCCAGCTCACCACTGGCGGGAGTGTCCAACGAGCAGTACTTC. Amino acid sequence: CASSPLAGVSNEQYF.

This chain links TRBV7-9 with TRBJ1-4; weak D call: TRBD1 (6 bases). Germline loops: CDR1 SEHNR, CDR2 FQNEAQ (reference sequence). Trimming stripped 2 bases from V and 3 bases from J, with 10 bases between. This CDR3 has 15 amino acids. The CDR3 nucleotides are TGTGCCAGCAGCTTAAGGTCAGGGGCTAATGAAAAACTGTTTTTT. Translating it yields CASSLRSGANEKLFF.

The V and J genes are TRBV19 and TRBJ1-3; TRBD1 matches at 7 bases. The V gene's germline CDR1 is LNHDA and CDR2 SQIVND (reference sequence). V was pared by 6 bases and J by 0 bases, with 5 bases of the junction left unmatched. The length of the CDR3 is 15 residues. The CDR3 here is CASSRDSLSGNTIYF. CDR3 nucleotides: TGTGCCAGTAGCCGGGACAGCCTCTCTGGAAACACCATATATTTT.

The chain is built from TRBV10-3 and TRBJ2-5; the D is unclear. The V gene's germline CDR1 is ENHRY and CDR2 SYGVKD. V was cut by 3 bases and J by 5 bases, with 4 bases left in between. CDR3 size: 11 residues. The CDR3 DNA sequence: TGTGCCATCAGTGACTCGGAGACCCAGTACTTC. Encoded protein: CAISDSETQYF.

The V call is TRBV5-6, the J call TRBJ2-1, with D unclear. V lost 2 bases, J lost 4 bases, and 10 bases lay in between. This CDR3 region has 14 residues. The germline V gene encodes CDR1 SGHDT and CDR2 YYEEEE. In DNA, the CDR3 is TGTGCCAGCAGCTTAGTGACACCGTACAATGAGCAGTTCTTC. Protein product: CASSLVTPYNEQFF. Looking up the rest from reference TRBV5-6 and TRBJ2-1 gives the full variable domain: DAGVTQSPTHLIKTRGQQVTLRCSPKSGHDTVSWYQQALGQGPQFIFQYYEEEERQRGNFPDRFSGHQFPNYSSELNVNALLLGDSALYLCASSLVTPYNEQFFGPGTRLTVL.